A single sample gave rise to the 29 T cell receptor beta chains below, sequenced in a study of graft-versus-host responses after intestinal transplantation. Antigens of these TCRs are unknown. The method was immunoSEQ multiplex PCR; TCRdb's version includes in-frame clones alone and lacks a portion of them. This table has over 100,000 clones, over 80% appearing once. The sequenced sample was unstimulated CD4+ T cells sorted from spleen or lymph node cells, obtained before intestinal transplant. The receptors derive from a human donor who received an intestinal transplant.

CDR3 sequence (DNA): TGTGCCAGCAGCTTAAACACAGGGGTGCGCGAGCAGTACTTC. This codes for CASSLNTGVREQYF. The chain combines TRBV7-8 with TRBJ2-7; 7 bases map to TRBD1. Unmatched junction bases numbered 7, after V lost 2 bases and J lost 6 bases. This CDR3 spans 14 amino acids. Germline CDR1 and CDR2: SGHVS and FQNEAQ.

The CDR3 loop reads CASSLILAGGSNTGELFF. The CDR3 DNA reads as TGTGCCAGCAGCTTAATACTAGCGGGAGGGTCGAACACCGGGGAGCTGTTTTTT. The chain recombines TRBV13 with TRBJ2-2; 13 nucleotides agree with TRBD2. Germline lookup yields CDR1 PRHDT and CDR2 FYEKMQ (reference sequence). This CDR3 contains 18 residues. The junction had 3 bases not matched to a gene; V was cut back by 2 bases and J by 0 bases.

The chain recombines TRBV5-4 with TRBJ2-5; TRBD1 is a possible D gene (7 bases). V dropped 4 bases and J dropped 4 bases, with 17 bases sitting between them. CDR1 is SGHNT, CDR2 YYREEE, per germline (reference sequence). The CDR3 contains 15 residues. CDR3 bases: TGTGCCAGCAGCGCCCAAACCCAGGGGGGAGAGACCCAGTACTTC. The encoded protein is CASSAQTQGGETQYF.

The chain couples TRBV20-1 to TRBJ2-1; maybe TRBD2 (6 bases). The CDR3 covers 11 residues. CDR1 is DFQATT, CDR2 SNEGSKA, per germline (reference sequence). The V and J ends lost 6 bases and 6 bases respectively, with 9 bases between them. CDR3 sequence reads: CSARLVNEQFF. The CDR3 nucleotides are TGCAGTGCGCGACTAGTCAATGAGCAGTTCTTC.

This sequence joins TRBV6-1 and TRBJ2-7; a possible D gene is TRBD1 (5 bases). V was pared by 6 bases and J by 0 bases, with 9 bases between. The V gene's germline CDR1 is MNHNS and CDR2 SASEGT. CDR3 length equals 13 residues. CDR3 protein: CASRVGVSYEQYF. As DNA, the CDR3 is TGTGCCAGCAGGGTAGGGGTCTCCTACGAGCAGTACTTC.

V is TRBV6-5 and J is TRBJ2-5, with TRBD2 as a possible D gene (6 bases). The CDR3 totals 16 residues. Trimming took off 0 bases at V and 4 bases at J, with 15 bases between the two ends. Germline V gives CDR1 MNHEY, CDR2 SVGAGI. The CDR3 here is CASSYSPGPGGETQYF. The CDR3 nucleotides are TGTGCCAGCAGTTACTCGCCCGGCCCCGGGGGAGAGACCCAGTACTTC.

CDR3 sequence: CASSSGLEGPNEQFF. CDR3 nucleotides: TGTGCCAGCAGCTCGGGACTAGAGGGTCCCAATGAGCAGTTCTTC. This sequence joins TRBV6-5 and TRBJ2-1; 8 positions agree with TRBD2. Germline V gene data show CDR1 as MNHEY and CDR2 as SVGAGI. Trimming removed 6 bases from V and 6 bases from J; junction bases left unmatched: 10. This CDR3 is built from 15 residues.

There are a few counts of this clone. V and J are TRBV10-3 and TRBJ2-1; D possibly corresponds to TRBD2 (5 bases). Trimming stripped 6 bases from V and 1 base from J, with 19 bases between. Looked up from germline, CDR1 is ENHRY and CDR2 is SYGVKD. The CDR3 totals 17 residues. The CDR3 is CAISLTSGSVSYNEQFF. The CDR3 DNA is TGTGCCATCAGCCTCACCTCTGGTAGCGTATCCTACAATGAGCAGTTCTTC.

The rearrangement uses TRBV27 and TRBJ2-1, with 8 positions matching TRBD2. J lost 4 bases, V lost 8 bases, and 7 bases had no gene match. CDR3 length: 14 amino acids. Germline-derived CDR1 and CDR2 are MNHEY and SMNVEV (reference sequence). CDR3 protein: CASRGAGGYNEQFF. The CDR3 DNA is TGTGCCAGCCGGGGGGCGGGAGGTTACAATGAGCAGTTCTTC.

Only one count was recorded for this clone. For the CDR3, the DNA is TGCGCCAGCAGCGACTTGAGACAGGGGGGCAATGAGCAGTTCTTC. Its protein is CASSDLRQGGNEQFF. V and J are TRBV5-1 and TRBJ2-1; 9 bases are shared with TRBD1. Looked up from germline, CDR1 is SGHRS and CDR2 is YFSETQ. V lost 4 bases, J lost 6 bases, and 8 bases stayed unmatched. This CDR3 is built from 15 residues.

V usage is TRBV9 and J usage is TRBJ2-7; 8 positions agree with TRBD1. This CDR3 comprises 14 residues. The V gene's germline CDR1 is SGDLS and CDR2 YYNGEE. Trimming cost V 5 bases and J 5 bases; bases outside gene matches: 9. DNA of the CDR3: TGTGCCAGCAGTGAGGGACAGGAGGTTCACGAGCAGTACTTC. Translated, it gives CASSEGQEVHEQYF.

The V call is TRBV6-1, the J call TRBJ2-5, with D uncertain. Between the trimmed V and J ends, which lost 3 bases and 6 bases, there was a span of 2 bases. In germline, CDR1 is MNHNS, CDR2 SASEGT. This CDR3 spans 10 amino acids. CDR3 residues: CASSDKTQYF. The CDR3 DNA sequence: TGTGCCAGCAGTGATAAGACCCAGTACTTC.

The chain employs TRBV29-1 and TRBJ2-3; D remains ambiguous. The germline CDR1 and CDR2 sequences are SQVTM and ANQGSEA. V shed 4 bases and J shed 1 base, with 9 bases lying between them. The CDR3 runs to 13 residues. CDR3: CSVGGFRTDTQYF. DNA for the CDR3: TGCAGCGTTGGGGGATTTCGCACAGATACGCAGTATTTT.

This chain uses TRBV29-1 with TRBJ2-5; D is undetermined. Germline V gives CDR1 SQVTM, CDR2 ANQGSEA. V was shortened by 4 bases and J by 3 bases, with 9 bases between the two germline ends. This CDR3 contains 12 residues. This CDR3 is CSVVGVEETQYF. The DNA for the CDR3 is TGCAGCGTTGTTGGGGTCGAAGAGACCCAGTACTTC.

V gene TRBV7-6 combines with J gene TRBJ1-1; 7 bases map to TRBD1. V lost 3 bases to trimming and J lost 3 bases; unmatched junction nucleotides: 4. Per germline, CDR1 SGHVS and CDR2 FNYEAQ. CDR3 size: 14 residues. The DNA of the CDR3 is TGTGCCAGCAGCTTGGTGACAGGGCACACTGAAGCTTTCTTT. Its protein product is CASSLVTGHTEAFF.

The chain is built from TRBV27 and TRBJ1-3; maybe TRBD1 (5 bases). CDR1 and CDR2 from the germline V gene are MNHEY and SMNVEV (reference sequence). There are 13 residues in the CDR3. V was cut by 6 bases and J by 3 bases, with 9 bases left in between. CDR3 region: CASRGQIGNTIYF. The CDR3 nucleotides read TGTGCCAGCAGGGGGCAGATTGGAAACACCATATATTTT.

The chain links TRBV28 to TRBJ2-7; D is uncertain. The CDR3 runs to 10 residues. V lost 4 bases and J lost 6, with 4 bases in between. CDR1 MDHEN and CDR2 SYDVKM come from the germline V gene. CDR3 DNA: TGTGCCAGCAGTTGGTCCGAGCAGTACTTC. Translated, it gives CASSWSEQYF. The variable domain in full, completed from reference TRBV28 and TRBJ2-7, reads DVKVTQSSRYLVKRTGEKVFLECVQDMDHENMFWYRQDPGLGLRLIYFSYDVKMKEKGDIPEGYSVSREKKERFSLILESASTNQTSMYLCASSWSEQYFGPGTRLTVT.

The sample holds a few counts of this clone. CDR3 coding DNA: TGTGCCAGCAGTTCGAGTGCCTTGGAGAGTGGCACCATATATTTT. Its protein is CASSSSALESGTIYF. The chain links TRBV28 to TRBJ1-3; D uncertain. The germline CDR1 and CDR2 sequences are MDHEN and SYDVKM. This CDR3 region has 15 residues. V lost 4 bases, J lost 9 bases, and 19 bases lay in between.

This chain's CDR3 is CASSPPDSWNTGELFF. Here the CDR3 DNA reads TGTGCCAGCAGTCCCCCCGACAGTTGGAACACCGGGGAGCTGTTTTTT. The gene calls are TRBV28 and TRBJ2-2; maybe TRBD1 (5 bases). Trimming stripped 5 bases from V and 1 base from J, with 14 bases between. The CDR3 totals 16 residues. Germline CDR1 MDHEN, CDR2 SYDVKM.

This chain links TRBV6-1 with TRBJ2-7; D not resolved. The CDR3 is 14 amino acids. Per the germline V gene, CDR1 is MNHNS and CDR2 is SASEGT. Trimming took off 0 bases at V and 3 bases at J, with 9 bases between the two ends. CDR3 coding DNA: TGTGCCAGCAGTGAAGCCCCGGACGGCTACGAGCAGTACTTC. Translated, it gives CASSEAPDGYEQYF.

The V gene is TRBV7-2, the J gene TRBJ2-7; D is perhaps TRBD2 (7 bases). The germline V gene has CDR1 SGHTA and CDR2 FQGNSA. Trimming pared 5 bases from V and 2 bases from J, leaving 16 bases between. The CDR3 extends over 15 amino acids. The CDR3 region is CASSLGAGGTYEQYF. CDR3 DNA: TGTGCCAGCAGCCTGGGGGCCGGGGGGACCTACGAGCAGTACTTC.

V and J are TRBV10-1 and TRBJ2-7; TRBD1 is a possible D gene (5 bases). This CDR3 has 16 residues. The germline CDR1 and CDR2 sequences are WNHNN and SYGVQD (reference sequence). V was shortened by 11 bases and J by 0 bases, with 23 bases between the two germline ends. Here the CDR3 reads CAGIGPRWGGSYEQYF. The CDR3 DNA follows: TGCGCCGGGATAGGACCTAGGTGGGGCGGCTCCTACGAGCAGTACTTC.

The DNA of the CDR3 is TGCGCCAGCAGCCGGACAGGATTGGGAGAGCAGTACTTC. This encodes CASSRTGLGEQYF. The chain recombines TRBV4-1 with TRBJ2-7; the match to TRBD1 covers 7 bases. V gave up 4 bases and J gave up 7 bases; unmatched junction bases: 7. Germline assignment: CDR1 MGHRA and CDR2 YSYEKL. CDR3 length: 13 residues.

This chain links TRBV6-5 with TRBJ2-2; no definite D call. CDR1 and CDR2 (germline): MNHEY, SVGAGI. V was shortened by 6 bases and J by 1 base, with 12 bases between the two germline ends. The CDR3 is 15 amino acids. In DNA form, the CDR3 reads TGTGCCAGCAGCCGACATCCCGGGAACACCGGGGAGCTGTTTTTT. Translated, it gives CASSRHPGNTGELFF.

The rearrangement uses TRBV27 and TRBJ2-1; D is possibly TRBD2 (6 bases). CDR1 and CDR2 (germline): MNHEY, SMNVEV (reference sequence). This CDR3 has 16 amino acids. V lost 5 bases and J lost 2, with 16 bases in between. This CDR3 is CASSPWRDSPYNEQFF. The CDR3 coding sequence is TGTGCCAGCAGTCCATGGCGGGACTCACCCTACAATGAGCAGTTCTTC.

The chain joins TRBV27 to TRBJ1-5; possibly TRBD1 for D (6 bases). The CDR3 has 13 residues. Trimming took 4 bases from V and 5 from J, leaving 9 bases between them. Germline values: CDR1 MNHEY, CDR2 SMNVEV (reference sequence). In nucleotides, the CDR3 is TGTGCCAGCAGTTACAACAGGGATCAGCCCCAGCATTTT. Encoded protein: CASSYNRDQPQHF.

The chain combines TRBV6-6 with TRBJ1-4; TRBD1 agrees at 7 bases. The CDR3 contains 15 residues. With V trimmed by 6 bases and J by 8 bases, 12 bases remained unmatched. Germline assignment: CDR1 MNHNY and CDR2 SVGAGI (reference sequence). The CDR3 sequence: CASSRDSRGREKLFF. Here the CDR3 DNA reads TGTGCCAGCAGCCGGGACAGCCGAGGGCGGGAAAAACTGTTTTTT.

A note on this clone: The same CDR3 is also encoded by other DNA sequences in this sample. The chain has TRBV6-5 and TRBJ2-7; unclear D gene. The germline V gene encodes CDR1 MNHEY and CDR2 SVGAGI. The CDR3 runs 15 residues. V lost 0 bases, J lost 3 bases, and 12 bases lay in between. This CDR3 is CASSYSYKAFYEQYF. DNA of the CDR3: TGTGCCAGCAGTTACTCTTACAAGGCCTTCTACGAGCAGTACTTC.

This chain uses TRBV30 with TRBJ2-1, with TRBD2 matching 7 bases. V shed 2 bases, J shed 2 bases, and the junction held 3 bases outside the gene matches. Germline V gene data show CDR1 as GTSNPN and CDR2 as SVGIG (reference sequence). The CDR3 loop spans 14 amino acids. In DNA, the CDR3 is TGTGCCTGGAGTTTGAGCGGGGCCTACAATGAGCAGTTCTTC. Its protein is CAWSLSGAYNEQFF.